This is a list of T cell receptor beta chains from one sample in a study of blood T cells in healthy people across ages. TCRdb itself ran the 5' RACE reads through MiXCR, one entry per CDR3 protein. The data contain 1.5 million to 2 million distinct CDR3 sequences, roughly two fifths of them singletons. The sample comprised blood. The origin of the receptors is a human donor in good health. Both conserved end residues are part of each CDR3. The order of the fields is CDR3 length, D gene, V gene, clone size, J gene, CDR3 DNA, CDR3 protein. A D gene is named only where the DNA matches it firmly. Not every row has a clone size; where given, it reads once, few, many or a size class.

15	TRBD2	TRBV7-2	-	TRBJ2-7	TGTGCCAGCAGCTCCTTACCCGGGACTAGCTACGAGCAGTACTTC	CASSSLPGTSYEQYF
15	-	TRBV18	-	TRBJ2-5	TGTGCCAGCTCACCAGCAGGGTCGTACCAAGAGACCCAGTACTTC	CASSPAGSYQETQYF
12	-	TRBV28	-	TRBJ1-2	TGTGCCAGCAGTTTCCCCCAGGCCTTTCACACCTTC	CASSFPQAFHTF
16	TRBD1	TRBV9	-	TRBJ2-3	TGTGCCAGCAGCCCGGGACAGGGGGCCAAGAGAGATACGCAGTATTTT	CASSPGQGAKRDTQYF
16	-	TRBV6-1	-	TRBJ1-5	TGTGCCAGCAGTGGCCAGGAGTTCTATAGCAATCAGCCCCAGCATTTT	CASSGQEFYSNQPQHF
13	-	TRBV29-1	many	TRBJ2-7	TGCAGCGTAGAAGGACAAGGGAACTACGAGCAGTACTTC	CSVEGQGNYEQYF
14	-	TRBV12-3/TRBV12-4	-	TRBJ1-5	TGTGCCAGCAGTTTCAGGGACACTTATCAGCCCCAGCATTTT	CASSFRDTYQPQHF
16	-	TRBV7-2	few	TRBJ2-4	TGTGCCAGCAGCGGAACAGGGAGTCGAGCCAAAAACATTCAGTACTTC	CASSGTGSRAKNIQYF
15	TRBD1	TRBV6-4	-	TRBJ2-2	TGTGCCAGCAGTGAAACAGGGGTGAACACCGGGGAGCAGTTTTTT	CASSETGVNTGEQFF
17	TRBD2	TRBV4-1	few	TRBJ2-6	TGCGCCAGCAGCCGTTTAGCGGGCTATTCTGGGGCCAACGTCCTGACTTTC	CASSRLAGYSGANVLTF
15	TRBD1	TRBV20-1	-	TRBJ2-1	TGCAGTGCCCTTCCCCCGGACAGGGTCAAGGGTGAGCAGTTCTTC	CSALPPDRVKGEQFF
15	TRBD2	TRBV7-3	-	TRBJ2-1	TGTGCCAGCAGCTTAGGGAGCGGGGGTGGGAATGAGCAGTTCTTC	CASSLGSGGGNEQFF
13	-	TRBV27	few	TRBJ2-7	TGTGCCAGCAGTTCGACAGCGGCGGGGGAGCAGTACTTC	CASSSTAAGEQYF
16	-	TRBV12-3/TRBV12-4	-	TRBJ2-5	TGTGCCAGCAGTTTGGGGGTTAGCGTAGAAGAAGAGACCCAGTACTTC	CASSLGVSVEEETQYF
13	-	TRBV20-1	few	TRBJ2-5	TGCAGTGCTTATGACAGACACCAAAAGACCCAGTACTTC	CSAYDRHQKTQYF
12	TRBD2	TRBV20-1	-	TRBJ2-3	TGCAGTGCTGAGGCCTGGGCTAGCGGAAAGTATTTT	CSAEAWASGKYF
15	-	TRBV7-8	-	TRBJ1-5	TGTGCCAGCAGCCTAGGGATGGGGGGGGTAGGAACCCAGCATTTT	CASSLGMGGVGTQHF
21	TRBD1	TRBV9	-	TRBJ2-1	TGTGCCAGCAGCGTAGGAATTTGGACAGGGATCCCGGTCGGCTCTAGAAATGAGCAGTTCTTC	CASSVGIWTGIPVGSRNEQFF
14	TRBD2	TRBV20-1	-	TRBJ2-7	TGCAGTGCTAGAAAAGGACTAGCGTCTTACGAGCAGTACTTC	CSARKGLASYEQYF
16	-	TRBV15	-	TRBJ1-4	TGTGCCACCAGCACAAGGCGGGACCGACCAAATGAAAAACTGTTTTTT	CATSTRRDRPNEKLFF
20	TRBD2	TRBV2	-	TRBJ2-1	TGTGCCAGCGGTCCTCGGGCGGGGGGAGGTATATACGGAGATTTCAATGAGCAGTTCTTC	CASGPRAGGGIYGDFNEQFF
17	-	TRBV4-1	-	TRBJ1-6	TGCGCCAGCAGCCAAGTGGGAAGCTACGGCCGGCATTCACCCCTCCACTTT	CASSQVGSYGRHSPLHF
15	-	TRBV12-3/TRBV12-4	-	TRBJ2-1	TGTGCCAGCAGTTTTACGGAGGGGGGCATTAATGAGCAGTTCTTC	CASSFTEGGINEQFF
16	-	TRBV4-2	-	TRBJ1-1	TGTGCCAGCAGCCAAGGGGGAGGTCCTGGGGAGACTGAAGCTTTCTTT	CASSQGGGPGETEAFF
16	-	TRBV18	-	TRBJ2-3	TGTGCCAGCTCGCCCCGCGGTACAGGGGGGGAAGATACGCAGTATTTT	CASSPRGTGGEDTQYF
14	TRBD1	TRBV27	-	TRBJ1-1	TGTGCCAGCAGTCCCCTAGACAGGGGAGCTGAAGCTTTCTTT	CASSPLDRGAEAFF
11	-	TRBV6-2/TRBV6-3	-	TRBJ1-2	TGTGCCAGCAGTTCTACGGACTCCTACACCTTC	CASSSTDSYTF
16	TRBD2	TRBV20-1	-	TRBJ2-1	TGCAGTGCTAGAGTGGGGACTAGCGGGGGCTACAATGAGCAGTTCTTC	CSARVGTSGGYNEQFF
15	TRBD1	TRBV29-1	-	TRBJ2-1	TGCAGCGCTGAAGACCGGACAGGGTCCTACAATGAGCAGTTCTTC	CSAEDRTGSYNEQFF
15	-	TRBV20-1	few	TRBJ1-5	TGCAGTGCCCCGACGGCAGGGGATAGCAATCAGCCCCAGCATTTT	CSAPTAGDSNQPQHF
12	-	TRBV20-1	few	TRBJ2-3	TGCAGTGCTGGGGGGGGCCCGGATACGCAGTATTTT	CSAGGGPDTQYF
14	TRBD2	TRBV5-1	-	TRBJ2-3	TGCGCCAGCAGCGATCGACTAGCGCCAGATACGCAGTATTTT	CASSDRLAPDTQYF
14	-	TRBV5-1	-	TRBJ1-2	TGCGCCAGCAGCTTGGATCTTCAGGGGCTAGGCTACACCTTC	CASSLDLQGLGYTF
14	-	TRBV7-9	many	TRBJ1-2	TGTGCCAGCAGCTTAGCCCAATCTAACTATGGCTACACCTTC	CASSLAQSNYGYTF
14	-	TRBV12-3/TRBV12-4	few	TRBJ1-2	TGTGCCAGCAGTCCAGCAGGATCGGCGTTGAGCTACACCTTC	CASSPAGSALSYTF
17	-	TRBV4-3	-	TRBJ2-6	TGCGCCAGCAGCCCGGGTTTCATCGGGCCTGGGGCCAACGTCCTGACTTTC	CASSPGFIGPGANVLTF
15	-	TRBV12-3/TRBV12-4	few	TRBJ1-4	TGTGCCAGCAGTTTAGAACCCGCGGAGCATGAAAAACTGTTTTTT	CASSLEPAEHEKLFF
13	-	TRBV7-9	-	TRBJ1-5	TGTGCCAGCACCCAGAAAAGGGGTCAGCCCCAGCATTTT	CASTQKRGQPQHF
12	-	TRBV6-5	few	TRBJ2-1	TGTGCCAGCAGTCATGGGGGGGCCGTGGTGTTCTTC	CASSHGGAVVFF
13	-	TRBV7-9	-	TRBJ1-2	TGTGCCAGCAGCCAAGGGGAGGTTGCTGGCTACACCTTC	CASSQGEVAGYTF
17	TRBD1	TRBV9	-	TRBJ2-3	TGTGCCAGCAGCGTACGGGGGACAGGGGTTTTCACAGATACGCAGTATTTT	CASSVRGTGVFTDTQYF
14	-	TRBV20-1	few	TRBJ1-1	TGCAGTGCTTTAGATGGGGGTCCGGACACTGAAGCTTTCTTT	CSALDGGPDTEAFF
12	-	TRBV7-2	-	TRBJ2-7	TGTGCCAGCACGATAGCGACCTACGAGCAGTACTTC	CASTIATYEQYF
15	-	TRBV4-1	-	TRBJ2-7	TGCGCCAGCAGCCAGGGGGGCATCCCCACCTACGAGCAGTACTTC	CASSQGGIPTYEQYF
12	-	TRBV29-1	-	TRBJ1-5	TGCAGCGTTGAGGGACACAATCAGCCCCAGCATTTT	CSVEGHNQPQHF